The clone carrying this TCR beta chain was seen only a few times. Its target is unknown. Full-length variable regions came from constant-region reverse primers plus semi-nested Nested Universal Primer A PCR. TCRdb fed the 5' RACE reads into MiXCR, producing one record per CDR3 protein. The sample has 62,000 or so distinct CDR3 sequences, less than 30% seen once. Study-wide points: Tumor-infiltrating Treg TCR alpha and beta sequences overlapped most with tumor naive CD4+ T cells, then blood naive. The larger cohort examined one V-J beta rearrangement, not whole repertoires. In terms of TCR gene usage, tumor memory CD4+ T cells clustered together with blood and lymph node memory CD4+ cells, as well as with lymph node naive CD4+ cells.

The sorted Tregs were CD4+CD25+CD127-/low cells. Sequencing was carried out using tumor-infiltrating Tregs sorted from the breast tumor. The origin of this receptor is a female donor with breast cancer.

The CDR3 DNA follows: TGTGCCAGCTCAGGGGGCCCTGGGGCCAACGTCCTGACTTTC. Protein product: CASSGGPGANVLTF. The rearrangement uses TRBV4-2 and TRBJ2-6, with TRBD1 identical over 8 bases. The germline CDR1 and CDR2 sequences are LGHNA and YNFKEQ. The junction had 2 bases not matched to a gene; V was cut back by 8 bases and J by 2 bases. The CDR3 covers 14 residues.